These 5 T cell receptor beta chains were all obtained from the same sample, sequenced in a study of human thymus T cells. Assay: immunoSEQ multiplex PCR; the TCRdb copy retains only in-frame clones and omits some. The sample includes tens of thousands of clones, 85% to 95% seen only once; the top ten take about 0.12%. The specimen was blood. These receptors were taken from a boy less than two years old with a congenital heart defect but otherwise immunologically healthy.

The chain is built from TRBV7-6 and TRBJ2-3; D may be TRBD1 (6 bases). The germline gives CDR1 SGHVS, CDR2 FNYEAQ. Trimming shortened V by 1 base and J by 5 bases, and 13 bases separated the two germline ends. The CDR3 covers 15 residues. The CDR3 loop is CASSLGGGVGDTQYF. Written as DNA, the CDR3 is TGTGCCAGCAGCTTAGGAGGGGGAGTAGGAGATACGCAGTATTTT.

V usage is TRBV9 and J usage is TRBJ1-2, with TRBD1 matching over 7 bases. V shed 0 bases, J shed 7 bases, and the junction held 9 bases outside the gene matches. The CDR3 loop spans 15 amino acids. Per the germline V gene, CDR1 is SGDLS and CDR2 is YYNGEE. As DNA, the CDR3 is TGTGCCAGCAGCGTAGAATCACACAGGGGTGGTGGCTACACCTTC. Residues: CASSVESHRGGGYTF.

The J gene is TRBJ2-5, the V gene TRBV7-8; 11 positions match TRBD2. J was trimmed by 5 bases and V by 5 bases; bases with no gene match: 10. The CDR3 is 16 amino acids. Germline V gives CDR1 SGHVS, CDR2 FQNEAQ. The CDR3 protein is CASSVTSGGPRETQYF. The CDR3, as DNA: TGTGCCAGCAGCGTTACTAGCGGGGGCCCCAGGGAGACCCAGTACTTC.

The chain joins TRBV7-9 to TRBJ1-1; 11 bases line up with TRBD1. Germline values: CDR1 SEHNR, CDR2 FQNEAQ (reference sequence). V dropped 2 bases and J dropped 5; count of bases not matched to a gene: 1. The CDR3 sequence is 14 residues long. The CDR3 bases are TGTGCCAGCAGCTTACGGGACAGGGGGACTGAAGCTTTCTTT. Encoded protein: CASSLRDRGTEAFF. The full variable domain, in which reference TRBV7-9 and TRBJ1-1 provide the parts outside the CDR3, is DTGVSQNPRHKITKRGQNVTFRCDPISEHNRLYWYRQTLGQGPEFLTYFQNEAQLEKSRLLSDRFSAERPKGSFSTLEIQRTEQGDSAMYLCASSLRDRGTEAFFGQGTRLTVV.

CDR3 region: CASSFDPTLNNYTF. The CDR3 region has the DNA TGTGCCAGCAGCTTCGACCCAACCTTGAATAACTACACCTTC. The genes are TRBV5-8 and TRBJ1-2; no clear D gene. This CDR3 comprises 14 residues. Trimming took off 2 bases at V and 10 bases at J, with 18 bases between the two ends. The V gene's germline CDR1 is SGHTS and CDR2 YDEGEE.